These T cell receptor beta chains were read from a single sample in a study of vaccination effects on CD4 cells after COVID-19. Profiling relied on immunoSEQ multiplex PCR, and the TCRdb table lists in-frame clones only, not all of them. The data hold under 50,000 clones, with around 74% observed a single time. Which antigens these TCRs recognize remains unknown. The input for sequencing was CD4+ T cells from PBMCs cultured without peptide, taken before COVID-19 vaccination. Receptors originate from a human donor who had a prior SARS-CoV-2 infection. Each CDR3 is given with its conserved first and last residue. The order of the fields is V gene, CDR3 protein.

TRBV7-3	CASSLGGDTEAFF
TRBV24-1	CATSESGTGDETQYF
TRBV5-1	CASSPNQGYEQYF
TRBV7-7	CASSYLLERSGANVLTF
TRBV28	CASSRPPGSAGETQYF
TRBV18	CASSPRDRGSANGELFF
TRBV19	CASSIGRAFDEAFF
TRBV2	CASSISGGNTGELFF
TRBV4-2	CASSQGGPTGELFF
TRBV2	CASHPGTYNEQFF
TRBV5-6	CASSLRLYRGKKDGYTF
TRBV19	CASSPSGSRGNTIYF
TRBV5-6	CASSLRFGPRVGTDTQYF
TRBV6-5	CASGRTSGANVLTF
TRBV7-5	CARSLLGAGGLYEQYF
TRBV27	CASSLSWQANEKLFF
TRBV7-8	CASSPGWTEQYF
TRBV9	CASSVAGTGDRAFF
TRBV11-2	CASSLGEDRAWYEQYF
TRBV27	CASSLRVQETQYF
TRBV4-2	CASSQAGTSGVTYNEQFF
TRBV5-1	CASSLVGLGTGDDYGYTF
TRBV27	CASSSNRGRGYTF
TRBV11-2	CASSVTSGRTVGEQFF
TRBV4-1	CASSQVAGAFGYTF
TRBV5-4	CASSLGPRQGDRANEKLFF
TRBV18	CASSPPGFGDEKLFF
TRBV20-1	CSASFRATGNTIYF
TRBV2	CASRRGEDQPQHF
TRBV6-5	CASRDPSDTQYF
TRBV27	CASRHTSSGRGYEQYF
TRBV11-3	CASSLTLTVRNTGELFF
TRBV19	CASSIGSGETQYF
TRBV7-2	CASSWSSGSGANEQFF
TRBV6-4	CASSVFRSNYGYTF
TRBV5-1	CASSSPGGDYNEQFF
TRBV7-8	CASSPGGLQSEKLFF
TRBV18	CASSPPSLRYNEQFF
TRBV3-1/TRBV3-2	CASSPSKVGGGALDTQYF
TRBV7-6	CASSLDPAGGDEQYF
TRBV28	CASSLRGLRSGEQYF
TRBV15	CATSRTGRFGGEMETQYF
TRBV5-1	CASSLNTEAFF
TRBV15	CATSRRQGSEAFF
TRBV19	CASSERQGGITEAFF
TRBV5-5	CASSLARGYDTQYF
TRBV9	CASSVDLSPRNTQYF